The present entry profiles one T cell receptor beta chain with its context. Its antigen remains unidentified. The sample belongs to a study of yellow fever vaccine responses in identical twins. Whole-study results and caveats: Twins' vaccine T cell response reportedly gave the appearance of partial convergence and partial personalization.

TCRdb passed the RT-PCR reads through MiXCR, listing each CDR3 protein once. The table lists 5,900 or so distinct CDR3 sequences, approximately 80% of them singletons, with over 2.5% in the top ten. With 4 bases clipped from V and 8 bases from J, the junction kept 14 bases outside the gene matches. The CDR3 spans 16 residues. Germline V gene lookup returns CDR1 SSHAT and CDR2 FNYEAQ (reference sequence). The TCR originated in a woman aged 18-35 years who received the yellow fever vaccine. The chain recombines TRBV7-7 with TRBJ2-1; 7 nucleotides align to TRBD2. This specimen consisted of T cells from blood (PBMCs), unsorted or a sorted subset (not recorded which), obtained before or after yellow fever vaccination (not recorded which). In nucleotides, the CDR3 is TGTGCCAGCAGCTCGAGACGGCGGGAGTTGATCTATGAGCAGTTCTTC. It is translated as CASSSRRRELIYEQFF. Full variable domain (missing parts from reference TRBV7-7 and TRBJ2-1): GAGVSQSPRYKVTKRGQDVTLRCDPISSHATLYWYQQALGQGPEFLTYFNYEAQPDKSGLPSDRFSAERPEGSISTLTIQRTEQRDSAMYRCASSSRRRELIYEQFFGPGTRLTVL.